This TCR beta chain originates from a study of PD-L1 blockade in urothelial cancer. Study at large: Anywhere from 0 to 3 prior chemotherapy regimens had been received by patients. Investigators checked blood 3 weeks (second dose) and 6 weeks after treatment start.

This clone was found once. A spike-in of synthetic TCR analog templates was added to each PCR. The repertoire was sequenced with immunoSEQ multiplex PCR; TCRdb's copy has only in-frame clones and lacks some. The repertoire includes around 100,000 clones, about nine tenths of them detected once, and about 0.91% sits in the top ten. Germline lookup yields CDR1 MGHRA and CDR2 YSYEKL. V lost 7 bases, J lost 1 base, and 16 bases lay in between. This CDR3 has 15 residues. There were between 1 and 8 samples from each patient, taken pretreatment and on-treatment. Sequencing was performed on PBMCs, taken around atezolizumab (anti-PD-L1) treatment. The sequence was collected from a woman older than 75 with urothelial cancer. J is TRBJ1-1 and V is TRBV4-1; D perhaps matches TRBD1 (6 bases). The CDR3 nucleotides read TGCGCCAGCACCCTAGGGGGGGGAGGGAACACTGAAGCTTTCTTT. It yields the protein CASTLGGGGNTEAFF.